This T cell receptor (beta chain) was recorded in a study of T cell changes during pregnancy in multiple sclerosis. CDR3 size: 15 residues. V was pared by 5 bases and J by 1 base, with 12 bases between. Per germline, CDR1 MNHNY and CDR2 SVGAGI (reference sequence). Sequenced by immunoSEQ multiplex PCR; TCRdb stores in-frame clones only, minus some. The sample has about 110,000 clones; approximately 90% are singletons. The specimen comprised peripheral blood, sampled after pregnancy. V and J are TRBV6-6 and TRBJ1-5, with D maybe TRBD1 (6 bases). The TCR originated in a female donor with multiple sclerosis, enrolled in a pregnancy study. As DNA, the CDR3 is TGTGCCAGCAGTGAGTGGGGGGGCAGCAATCAGCCCCAGCATTTT. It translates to CASSEWGGSNQPQHF.